The present TCR beta chain was sequenced within a study of blood T cell repertoires in COVID-19. Whole-study context: Sample material is recorded as cDNA or gDNA derived from T cells, B-cell-depleted T cells, or PBMCs.

Trimming removed 3 bases from V and 3 bases from J, with 17 bases in between. CDR3 length: 16 amino acids. Germline CDR1 is MNHEY and CDR2 is SMNVEV (reference sequence). Data came from immunoSEQ multiplex PCR; TCRdb stores just in-frame clones and leaves some out. Found here are approximately 300,000 clones, around 85% of them singletons; the top ten hold approximately 1.9%. Those designated as exposed participants met a COVID-19 case within 2 weeks before study entry. The TCR sequence derives from a woman aged 30 to 39 who had been exposed to COVID-19. This chain links TRBV27 with TRBJ1-2; the D is unclear. Sequencing was performed on PBMCs or T cells enriched from blood (not recorded which). This chain's CDR3 is CASSFSAEKGYYGYTF. The CDR3 DNA is TGTGCCAGCAGTTTCTCGGCGGAAAAAGGATACTATGGCTACACCTTC.